A single sample gave rise to the 19 T cell receptor beta chains below, sequenced in a study of shared clonotypes between healthy human individuals. Profiled with immunoSEQ multiplex PCR; TCRdb holds only in-frame clones, not every one. The sample holds 1.4 million to 1.5 million clones, roughly 95% seen once. Sequenced sample: naive CD4+ T cells sorted from blood. Specified subset: CD45RA+ positively selected. The source of these receptors is a man aged 25 to 40 in good health.

This rearrangement joins TRBV9 to TRBJ2-1; 12 nucleotides line up with TRBD2. This CDR3 has 16 residues. Germline-derived CDR1 and CDR2 are SGDLS and YYNGEE. After removal of 1 base from V and 7 bases from J, the junction contained 6 bases not matched to a gene. CDR3 nucleotides: TGTGCCAGCAGCGTATCGTCTAGCGGGAGGGTAAATGAGCAGTTCTTC. Amino acids: CASSVSSSGRVNEQFF.

This chain connects TRBV2 to TRBJ2-3; D not certain. CDR1 and CDR2 (germline): SNHLY, FYNNEI. V was trimmed by 6 bases and J by 4 bases, leaving 14 bases between them. This CDR3 is 14 amino acids long. As DNA, the CDR3 is TGTGCCAGCAGCCATAGCCCCGCACCAGATACGCAGTATTTT. Translation: CASSHSPAPDTQYF.

The chain carries TRBV25-1 and TRBJ2-1; D call uncertain. V was shortened by 8 bases and J by 7 bases, with 12 bases between the two germline ends. Germline CDR1 is MGHDK and CDR2 is SYGVNS. The CDR3 is 12 residues long. The CDR3 region is CASGKGKNEQFF. The CDR3 DNA reads TGTGCCAGCGGAAAAGGAAAGAATGAGCAGTTCTTC.

This clone was observed once. The rearrangement links TRBV28 to TRBJ2-1; D possibly corresponds to TRBD1 (5 bases). The CDR3 consists of 17 residues. V was pared by 5 bases and J by 7 bases, with 24 bases between. Looked up from germline, CDR1 is MDHEN and CDR2 is SYDVKM. In DNA, the CDR3 is TGTGCCAGCAGTCCCCACATGGCAGGGATTGGTAGGAATGAGCAGTTCTTC. This gives the protein CASSPHMAGIGRNEQFF.

This chain joins TRBV5-4 and TRBJ1-2; no firm D call. Trimming cost V 4 bases and J 7 bases, with 11 bases left between them. The CDR3 has 12 amino acids. From germline, CDR1 is SGHNT and CDR2 YYREEE (reference sequence). The CDR3 protein is CASSDYARGYTF. The CDR3 nucleotides are TGTGCCAGCAGCGACTACGCACGTGGCTACACCTTC.

With respect to this clone: Given a much more abundant clone one base away, this may be a read error. The sample holds other DNA sequences that translate to the same CDR3. The rearrangement joins TRBV6-6 to TRBJ2-2; D remains unclear. Trimming took off 2 bases at V and 3 bases at J, with 4 bases between the two ends. The CDR3 totals 13 residues. Germline V gives CDR1 MNHNY, CDR2 SVGAGI (reference sequence). DNA for the CDR3: TGTGCCAGCAGTTACAGGGACACCGGGGAGCTGTTTTTT. Protein: CASSYRDTGELFF.

CDR3 bases: TGTGCCAGCAGCCAAGTCAAGGGGCCGGGCACTGAAGCTTTCTTT. Amino acid sequence: CASSQVKGPGTEAFF. This chain links TRBV14 with TRBJ1-1, with D tentatively TRBD1 (5 bases). Germline loops: CDR1 SGHDN, CDR2 FVKESK. The CDR3 is 15 residues long. V was clipped by 1 base and J by 4 bases, with 13 bases between them. Looking up the rest from reference TRBV14 and TRBJ1-1 gives the full variable domain: EAGVTQFPSHSVIEKGQTVTLRCDPISGHDNLYWYRRVMGKEIKFLLHFVKESKQDESGMPNNRFLAERTGGTYSTLKVQPAELEDSGVYFCASSQVKGPGTEAFFGQGTRLTVV.

This clone was seen once. This chain uses TRBV5-1 with TRBJ2-7, with D unclear. CDR3 size: 14 residues. Germline V gene data show CDR1 as SGHRS and CDR2 as YFSETQ. Trimming took 4 bases from V and 2 from J, leaving 13 bases between them. The chain's CDR3 is CASSHDPDTYEQYF. The CDR3 DNA sequence: TGCGCCAGCAGCCACGACCCAGATACCTACGAGCAGTACTTC.

The V and J genes are TRBV5-6 and TRBJ1-5, with 8 bases aligning to TRBD1. V was clipped by 1 base and J by 3 bases; unmatched bases: 6. From germline, CDR1 is SGHDT and CDR2 YYEEEE. CDR3 length: 16 residues. The CDR3 here is CASSLLQGAHNQPQHF. The CDR3 DNA is TGTGCCAGCAGCTTGTTGCAGGGGGCCCACAATCAGCCCCAGCATTTT.

The chain is built from TRBV9 and TRBJ2-3; maybe TRBD2 (5 bases). The CDR3 loop spans 15 amino acids. Germline loops: CDR1 SGDLS, CDR2 YYNGEE. Trimming cost V 0 bases and J 4 bases, with 12 bases left between them. CDR3: CASSVESGRADTQYF. The CDR3 DNA reads as TGTGCCAGCAGCGTAGAATCGGGAAGGGCAGATACGCAGTATTTT.

This clone was counted once. The chain has TRBV19 and TRBJ1-1; weak D call: TRBD1 (6 bases). This CDR3 contains 14 residues. Deletions cut 4 bases from V and 5 bases from J, with 14 bases between. CDR1 is LNHDA and CDR2 is SQIVND in the germline V gene (reference sequence). The CDR3 loop is CASSSGQTGTEAFF. For the CDR3, the DNA is TGTGCCAGTAGTAGTGGACAGACGGGGACTGAAGCTTTCTTT.

The chain carries TRBV28 and TRBJ1-2; D might be TRBD1 (5 bases). CDR3 length: 16 residues. Germline assignment: CDR1 MDHEN and CDR2 SYDVKM. V gave up 6 bases and J gave up 5 bases, with 22 bases separating them. The CDR3 is CASSTTAQGRSYGYTF. CDR3 DNA sequence: TGTGCCAGCAGCACGACCGCGCAGGGAAGATCGTATGGCTACACCTTC.

The chain carries TRBV29-1 and TRBJ2-1; 10 bases map to TRBD2. Germline CDR1 SQVTM, CDR2 ANQGSEA. With V trimmed by 8 bases and J by 2 bases, 18 bases remained unmatched. The CDR3 spans 18 residues. The CDR3 coding sequence is TGCAGCATCCCCAGAGGGGCTAGCGGGAGTATCCCCTACAATGAGCAGTTCTTC. Residues: CSIPRGASGSIPYNEQFF.

This chain links TRBV18 with TRBJ2-7; tentatively, D is TRBD1 or TRBD2 (5 bases each). In germline, CDR1 is KGHSH, CDR2 LQKENI. The CDR3 extends over 13 amino acids. V was pared by 4 bases and J by 5 bases, with 12 bases between. The CDR3 DNA follows: TGTGCCAGCTCACTGACGGGACCCGACGAGCAGTACTTC. Residues: CASSLTGPDEQYF. Full variable domain (outside the CDR3, taken from reference TRBV18 and TRBJ2-7): NAGVMQNPRHLVRRRGQEARLRCSPMKGHSHVYWYRQLPEEGLKFMVYLQKENIIDESGMPKERFSAEFPKEGPSILRIQQVVRGDSAAYFCASSLTGPDEQYFGPGTRLTVT.

This chain links TRBV6-5 with TRBJ2-7, with D possibly matching TRBD1 (5 bases). V was pared by 2 bases and J by 0 bases, with 11 bases between. Per germline, CDR1 MNHEY and CDR2 SVGAGI. This CDR3 is built from 15 residues. The chain's CDR3 is CASSYRPGNSYEQYF. The CDR3 DNA reads TGTGCCAGCAGTTACAGGCCAGGGAACTCCTACGAGCAGTACTTC.

The chain recombines TRBV6-5 with TRBJ2-3; D is undetermined. The CDR3 is 13 residues long. V lost 5 bases and J lost 3, with 9 bases in between. Germline V gives CDR1 MNHEY, CDR2 SVGAGI. The CDR3 sequence is CASSRGVTDTQYF. The CDR3 DNA reads as TGTGCCAGCAGTCGCGGAGTAACAGATACGCAGTATTTT.

The V call is TRBV19, the J call TRBJ2-7, with TRBD2 matching 16 bases. Germline V gene data show CDR1 as LNHDA and CDR2 as SQIVND (reference sequence). CDR3 length: 18 amino acids. Trimming removed 3 bases from V and 3 bases from J; junction bases left unmatched: 8. CDR3 loop: CASSMGLAGGSSHYEQYF. Here the CDR3 DNA reads TGTGCCAGTAGTATGGGACTAGCGGGAGGGTCCAGCCACTACGAGCAGTACTTC.

The chain combines TRBV5-1 with TRBJ1-2; D remains unclear. Germline V gives CDR1 SGHRS, CDR2 YFSETQ. The CDR3 is made up of 15 amino acids. Trimming left V 5 bases short and J 2 bases short, with 16 bases between. The CDR3 bases are TGCGCCAGCAGAGAGCGACACGGTGGAAACTATGGCTACACCTTC. Translation: CASRERHGGNYGYTF.

The chain employs TRBV7-3 and TRBJ2-1; 7 bases agree with TRBD2. Germline-derived CDR1 and CDR2 are SGHTA and FQGTGA. After removal of 5 bases from V and 3 bases from J, the junction contained 10 bases not matched to a gene. This CDR3 has 16 residues. This CDR3 is CASSTLADPLYNEQFF. The CDR3, as DNA: TGTGCCAGCAGCACTCTAGCGGATCCCCTCTACAATGAGCAGTTCTTC.